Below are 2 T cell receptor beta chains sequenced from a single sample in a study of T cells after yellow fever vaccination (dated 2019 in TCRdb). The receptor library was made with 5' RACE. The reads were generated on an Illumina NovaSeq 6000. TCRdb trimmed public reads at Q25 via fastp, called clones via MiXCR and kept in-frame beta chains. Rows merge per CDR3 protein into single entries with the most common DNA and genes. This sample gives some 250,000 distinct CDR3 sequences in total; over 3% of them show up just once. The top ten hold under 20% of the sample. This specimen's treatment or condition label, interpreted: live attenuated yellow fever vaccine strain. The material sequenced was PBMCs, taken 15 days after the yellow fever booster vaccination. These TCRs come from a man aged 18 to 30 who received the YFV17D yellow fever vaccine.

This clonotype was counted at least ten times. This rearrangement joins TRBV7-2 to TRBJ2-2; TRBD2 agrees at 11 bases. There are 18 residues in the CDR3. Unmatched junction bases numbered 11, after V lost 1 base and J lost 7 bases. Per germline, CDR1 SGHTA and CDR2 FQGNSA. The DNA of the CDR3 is TGTGCCAGCAGCTTAGGGGTAGCGGGGGGGCAGGTCGTCGGGGAGCTGTTTTTT. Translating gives CASSLGVAGGQVVGELFF.

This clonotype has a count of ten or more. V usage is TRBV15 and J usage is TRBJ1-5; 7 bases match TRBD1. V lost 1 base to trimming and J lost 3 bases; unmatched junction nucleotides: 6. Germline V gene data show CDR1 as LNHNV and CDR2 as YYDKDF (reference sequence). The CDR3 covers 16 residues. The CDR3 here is CATSRGAGGVNQPQHF. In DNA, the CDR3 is TGTGCCACCAGCAGAGGGGCAGGGGGGGTCAATCAGCCCCAGCATTTT.